Below are 8 T cell receptor beta chains sequenced from a single sample in a study of T cell changes during pregnancy in multiple sclerosis. Using immunoSEQ multiplex PCR, the repertoire was profiled, and TCRdb retains in-frame clones only, with some absent. This table has fewer than 65,000 clones, roughly 94% appearing once. Here the sequenced sample was CD4+ T cells from peripheral blood mononuclear cells, taken in the third trimester of pregnancy. The receptors come from a female donor with multiple sclerosis, enrolled in a pregnancy study.

V usage is TRBV11-3 and J usage is TRBJ2-7, with 9 bases identical to TRBD1. V dropped 5 bases and J dropped 3; count of bases not matched to a gene: 5. The CDR3 has 14 residues. Germline lookup yields CDR1 SGHNT and CDR2 YENEEA. CDR3 sequence reads: CASSPTGGGYEQYF. In nucleotides, the CDR3 is TGTGCCAGCAGCCCTACAGGGGGCGGCTACGAGCAGTACTTC.

The V gene is TRBV10-2, the J gene TRBJ1-5, with D possibly being TRBD1 (6 bases). With 3 bases removed from V and 2 bases from J, the gap between germline ends came to 17 bases. The CDR3 is 17 amino acids. The germline V gene encodes CDR1 WSHSY and CDR2 SAAADI. The CDR3 reads CASSEGGPTKGNQPQHF. DNA of the CDR3: TGCGCCAGCAGTGAAGGGGGACCGACTAAGGGCAATCAGCCCCAGCATTTT.

The chain employs TRBV2 and TRBJ1-5; 7 bases are a match to TRBD1. Trimming took 5 bases from V and 5 from J; bases not matched to a gene: 6. The CDR3 contains 14 residues. The germline gives CDR1 SNHLY, CDR2 FYNNEI. The CDR3 nucleotides are TGTGCCAGCAGTCCGAGGGACAGTTATCAGCCCCAGCATTTT. It codes for CASSPRDSYQPQHF.

In DNA form, the CDR3 reads TGCGCCAGCAGCCAACATAGCAATCAGCCCCAGCATTTT. Amino acids: CASSQHSNQPQHF. The gene calls are TRBV4-1 and TRBJ1-5; D is unresolved. The germline V and J ends were trimmed by 2 bases and 0 bases, with 2 bases remaining between them. Germline CDR1 MGHRA, CDR2 YSYEKL. This CDR3 is built from 13 residues.

The V gene is TRBV11-2, the J gene TRBJ2-7; 8 bases align to TRBD1. Germline CDR1 reads SGHAT; CDR2 reads FQNNGV. This CDR3 has 14 amino acids. The V segment lost 5 bases and the J segment 5 bases; nucleotides outside the gene matches: 8. This CDR3 reads CASSPRQGPNEQYF. In DNA, the CDR3 is TGTGCCAGCAGCCCAAGACAGGGGCCAAACGAGCAGTACTTC.

The rearrangement joins TRBV20-1 to TRBJ1-1; 7 nucleotides agree with TRBD1. The ends lost 5 bases at V and 8 bases at J; junction bases unmatched: 5. Germline CDR1 reads DFQATT; CDR2 reads SNEGSKA (reference sequence). The CDR3 is 11 residues long. The CDR3 DNA is TGCAGTGCTCGCGGGACAGCGGAAGCTTTCTTT. Its translation: CSARGTAEAFF.

This clone appeared a few times. This rearrangement joins TRBV9 to TRBJ2-3; 8 nucleotides match TRBD2. The CDR3 runs 14 residues. After removal of 2 bases from V and 4 bases from J, the junction contained 3 bases not matched to a gene. The germline V gene has CDR1 SGDLS and CDR2 YYNGEE. The CDR3 sequence: CASSVGLAPDTQYF. CDR3 coding DNA: TGTGCCAGCAGCGTCGGACTAGCCCCAGATACGCAGTATTTT.

The V call is TRBV7-8, the J call TRBJ1-2; D not resolved. This CDR3 region has 11 residues. V lost 8 bases and J lost 8, with 12 bases in between. From germline, CDR1 is SGHVS and CDR2 FQNEAQ. CDR3 loop: CASSRGRGYTF. The DNA of the CDR3 is TGTGCCAGCTCCCGGGGTCGGGGCTACACCTTC.